This TCR beta chain was sequenced in a study of blood T cells in healthy people across ages. Trimming stripped 7 bases from V and 8 bases from J, with 14 bases between. Per the germline V gene, CDR1 is SNHLY and CDR2 is FYNNEI. This CDR3 contains 13 residues. Combining a sample-barcoded 5' primer with a J-beta primer mix, a second PCR ran for roughly 7 to 12 cycles. TCRdb redid the calling of the 5' RACE reads with MiXCR, one entry per CDR3 protein. The data hold roughly 930,000 distinct CDR3 sequences, with 40% to 60% observed a single time. This chain connects TRBV2 to TRBJ1-4; D is unclear. Material: blood. This sequence was found in a man between 25 and 39 years old in good health. CDR3 in amino acids: CASKVGRAEKLFF. CDR3 DNA sequence: TGTGCCAGCAAGGTTGGCCGGGCGGAAAAACTGTTTTTT. The whole variable domain, filled in from reference TRBV2 and TRBJ1-4, reads EPEVTQTPSHQVTQMGQEVILRCVPISNHLYFYWYRQILGQKVEFLVSFYNNEISEKSEIFDDQFSVERPDGSNFTLKIRSTKLEDSAMYFCASKVGRAEKLFFGSGTQLSVL.